Below, 23 T cell receptor beta chains from the same sample are listed, as sequenced in a study of Ad26.COV2.S vaccination and SARS-CoV-2 variants. The treatment denotes: about 20 received Ad26.COV2.S at low or high dose, single or two shots; roughly 5 received placebo; per-sample allocation not given. The investigators took samples on day 63 after the first vaccine or placebo injection. Sequencing was performed with immunoSEQ multiplex PCR; in TCRdb, only in-frame clones are kept and a portion is missing. The repertoire includes about 350,000 clones, 86% of them detected once, and about 10% sits in the top ten. The material sequenced was peripheral blood, taken in a trial of Ad26.COV2.S vaccine versus placebo. These receptors came from a person aged 18-60 years who received the Ad26.COV2.S COVID-19 vaccine or a placebo.

The rearrangement links TRBV28 to TRBJ1-4; TRBD1 aligns across 8 bases. In germline, CDR1 is MDHEN, CDR2 SYDVKM. The CDR3 sequence is 15 residues long. Trimming cost V 9 bases and J 0 bases; bases outside gene matches: 6. The CDR3 loop reads CASGQGGTTNEKLFF. The CDR3 DNA reads as TGTGCCAGTGGACAGGGCGGGACAACTAATGAAAAACTGTTTTTT.

The rearrangement links TRBV6-6 to TRBJ2-7, with TRBD2 matching 13 bases. The CDR3 is 18 residues long. Losses at the gene ends were 5 bases for V and 0 bases for J; bases not matched to a gene: 10. Germline V CDR1 and CDR2: MNHNY, SVGAGI (reference sequence). CDR3 DNA: TGTGCCAGCAGTCCTTGGACTAGCGGGAGTTCTAGCTCCTACGAGCAGTACTTC. Translated: CASSPWTSGSSSSYEQYF.

The chain uses TRBV6-6 and TRBJ2-3; D possibly uses TRBD1 or TRBD2 (5 bases each). CDR3 length: 16 amino acids. V gave up 6 bases and J gave up 1 base, with 17 bases separating them. Per the germline V gene, CDR1 is MNHNY and CDR2 is SVGAGI (reference sequence). CDR3: CASRGPSGQRTDTQYF. As DNA, the CDR3 is TGTGCCAGCAGGGGACCGTCTGGGCAGCGCACAGATACGCAGTATTTT.

This clone was recorded a few times. The rearrangement uses TRBV7-7 and TRBJ2-5; TRBD2 matches 7 bases. The V gene end was trimmed by 4 bases and the J gene end by 1 base; junction bases not matched to a gene: 12. Germline V lookup: CDR1 SSHAT, CDR2 FNYEAQ (reference sequence). The CDR3 contains 17 residues. The chain's CDR3 is CASSSSLAGGTQETQYF. The CDR3 coding sequence is TGTGCCAGCAGCTCAAGCTTAGCGGGTGGGACCCAAGAGACCCAGTACTTC.

V usage is TRBV19 and J usage is TRBJ1-5, with a tentative D call TRBD1 (6 bases). CDR3 length: 15 residues. Germline lookup yields CDR1 LNHDA and CDR2 SQIVND (reference sequence). Trimming removed 5 bases at V and 2 bases at J, with 13 bases between. Here the CDR3 reads CASSPLGGGNQPQHF. Written as DNA, the CDR3 is TGTGCCAGTAGTCCCCTAGGGGGAGGCAATCAGCCCCAGCATTTT.

CDR3 nucleotide sequence: TGTGCCAGCAGCCGCGGGAGGCTCGGCTATGGCTACACCTTC. Amino acid sequence: CASSRGRLGYGYTF. The chain links TRBV3-1 (or the pseudogene TRBV3-2) to TRBJ1-2; no clear D gene. V lost 4 bases and J 4 bases, leaving 13 bases between the germline ends. The CDR3 extends over 14 amino acids. The germline gives CDR1 LGHDT, CDR2 YNNKEL (reference sequence).

The genes are TRBV11-2 and TRBJ2-5, with D unclear. Germline V gene sequence: CDR1 SGHAT, CDR2 FQNNGV. CDR3 length: 13 residues. Trimming took off 6 bases at V and 2 bases at J, with 10 bases between the two ends. CDR3 nucleotide sequence: TGTGCCAGCAGAAGACAAGTTCAAGAGACCCAGTACTTC. The encoded protein is CASRRQVQETQYF. Looking up the rest from reference TRBV11-2 and TRBJ2-5 gives the full variable domain: EAGVAQSPRYKIIEKRQSVAFWCNPISGHATLYWYQQILGQGPKLLIQFQNNGVVDDSQLPKDRFSAERLKGVDSTLKIQPAKLEDSAVYLCASRRQVQETQYFGPGTRLLVL.

The rearrangement links TRBV21-1 to TRBJ2-7; the table's D gene call, TRBD2, was not cross checked with the DNA. TRBV21-1 is marked as a pseudogene. There are 18 residues in the CDR3. The CDR3 sequence is CASSKSLASGRVSYEQYF. As DNA, the CDR3 is TGTGCCAGCAGCAAAAGTCTGGCTAGCGGGAGGGTATCCTACGAGCAGTACTTC.

The chain recombines TRBV7-9 with TRBJ2-3, with D perhaps given as TRBD1 or TRBD2 (6 bases each). CDR1 SEHNR and CDR2 FQNEAQ come from the germline V gene (reference sequence). The V and J ends lost 5 bases and 2 bases respectively, with 14 bases between them. The length of the CDR3 is 15 residues. The CDR3 coding sequence is TGTGCCAGCAGCCCGGGGGCAGGCCCCACAGATACGCAGTATTTT. Translating gives CASSPGAGPTDTQYF.

The chain recombines TRBV12-3 or TRBV12-4 with TRBJ1-1; D unclear. The CDR3 length is 13 residues. V was cut by 7 bases and J by 7 bases, with 16 bases left in between. The CDR3 DNA is TGTGCCAGCACCATAATAGTTCCGAGTGAAGCTTTCTTT. Protein: CASTIIVPSEAFF.

The chain couples TRBV12-3 or TRBV12-4 to TRBJ2-2; D is ambiguous. V was clipped by 3 bases and J by 4 bases, with 6 bases between them. CDR3 length equals 13 residues. The CDR3 region has the DNA TGTGCCAGCAGTTTTTTAACCACCGGGGAGCTGTTTTTT. Protein product: CASSFLTTGELFF.

The chain joins TRBV27 to TRBJ2-7, with 9 bases aligning to TRBD1. CDR3 size: 14 residues. Trimming took 5 bases from V and 7 from J; bases not matched to a gene: 9. In germline, CDR1 is MNHEY, CDR2 SMNVEV (reference sequence). CDR3 in amino acids: CASSPRTGVGEQYF. The CDR3 DNA follows: TGTGCCAGCAGTCCCCGGACAGGGGTGGGGGAGCAGTACTTC.

The rearrangement links TRBV7-9 to TRBJ2-1; D uncertain. V dropped 5 bases and J dropped 7 bases, with 12 bases sitting between them. This CDR3 contains 13 residues. Germline values: CDR1 SEHNR, CDR2 FQNEAQ (reference sequence). The CDR3 nucleotides are TGTGCCAGCAGCCCAGGCGGCTGGAATGAGCAGTTCTTC. Amino acid sequence: CASSPGGWNEQFF. The variable domain in full, with the rest retrieved from reference TRBV7-9 and TRBJ2-1, is DTGVSQNPRHKITKRGQNVTFRCDPISEHNRLYWYRQTLGQGPEFLTYFQNEAQLEKSRLLSDRFSAERPKGSFSTLEIQRTEQGDSAMYLCASSPGGWNEQFFGPGTRLTVL.

This clone appeared a single time. The rearrangement joins TRBV7-9 to TRBJ1-2; D remains ambiguous. V was trimmed by 1 base and J by 4 bases, leaving 7 bases between them. CDR3 length: 13 residues. Looked up from germline, CDR1 is SEHNR and CDR2 is FQNEAQ (reference sequence). Here the CDR3 DNA reads TGTGCCAGCAGCTTAGGCTTCCTCTATGGCTACACCTTC. Amino acids: CASSLGFLYGYTF.

This clone was observed once. The rearrangement uses TRBV19 and TRBJ1-6; a weak D match, TRBD1 (5 bases). The ends were cut back, 6 bases at V and 8 bases at J, with 17 bases in the middle. The CDR3 is made up of 15 amino acids. Germline CDR1 and CDR2: LNHDA and SQIVND (reference sequence). The CDR3 is CASRGRQGVHSPLHF. Written as DNA, the CDR3 is TGTGCCAGTAGGGGTCGGCAGGGAGTGCATTCACCCCTCCACTTT.

This sequence joins TRBV30 and TRBJ2-7, with D possibly matching TRBD2 (6 bases). This CDR3 is 13 amino acids long. Trimming took 2 bases from V and 5 from J, leaving 13 bases between them. Looked up from germline, CDR1 is GTSNPN and CDR2 is SVGIG (reference sequence). For the CDR3, the DNA is TGTGCCTGGAGTCGGAGGGCCAAGGACGAGCAGTACTTC. This sequence encodes CAWSRRAKDEQYF. The full variable domain, with the rest looked up from reference TRBV30 and TRBJ2-7, is SQTIHQWPATLVQPVGSPLSLECTVEGTSNPNLYWYRQAAGRGLQLLFYSVGIGQISSEVPQNLSASRPQDRQFILSSKKLLLSDSGFYLCAWSRRAKDEQYFGPGTRLTVT.

V usage is TRBV19 and J usage is TRBJ2-1; D not resolved. Between the trimmed V and J ends, which lost 0 bases and 6 bases, there was a span of 15 bases. The CDR3 has 16 amino acids. Germline V gives CDR1 LNHDA, CDR2 SQIVND (reference sequence). The CDR3, as DNA: TGTGCCAGTAGTATAGAGTTTGTGGAGAGGTCCAATGAGCAGTTCTTC. Its translation is CASSIEFVERSNEQFF.

This chain uses TRBV5-5 with TRBJ1-1, with D possibly TRBD1 on 5 matching bases. CDR1 is SGHKS, CDR2 YYEKEE, per germline (reference sequence). The CDR3 has 13 residues. V was cut by 4 bases and J by 10 bases, with 17 bases left in between. DNA for the CDR3: TGTGCCAGCAGCCCCGGGACCCCTGCAACAGCTTTCTTT. Its translation is CASSPGTPATAFF.

This sequence joins TRBV10-2 and TRBJ1-2; 7 nucleotides align to TRBD1. Germline values: CDR1 WSHSY, CDR2 SAAADI. Trimming removed 4 bases from V and 4 bases from J; junction bases left unmatched: 6. The CDR3 consists of 14 residues. The CDR3 bases are TGCGCCAGCAGTGGGATACAGGGGACCTATGGCTACACCTTC. Its protein product is CASSGIQGTYGYTF.

The V gene is TRBV4-2, the J gene TRBJ1-2; 8 positions match TRBD1. J gave up 8 bases and V 0 bases, and 11 bases lay outside the gene matches. Germline CDR1 and CDR2: LGHNA and YNFKEQ. CDR3 length equals 16 residues. The CDR3 nucleotides are TGTGCCAGCAGCCAAGAGGGGTGGCGGACAGGGTCGGGCTACACCTTC. It codes for CASSQEGWRTGSGYTF.

This sequence joins TRBV5-1 and TRBJ1-6, with TRBD1 as a possible D gene (5 bases). The V end was cut by 4 bases, the J end by 1 base, with 15 bases between. Germline CDR1 and CDR2: SGHRS and YFSETQ. The CDR3 covers 17 residues. The CDR3 spells CASSAYAGSSYNSPLHF. The CDR3 DNA reads as TGCGCCAGCAGCGCCTACGCAGGGTCGTCCTATAATTCACCCCTCCACTTT.

The chain uses TRBV24-1 and TRBJ2-1; D unclear. The V gene's germline CDR1 is KGHDR and CDR2 SFDVKD. The CDR3 extends over 15 amino acids. Trimming left V 0 bases short and J 10 bases short, with 15 bases between. CDR3 region: CATSDLQVRNGEQFF. The CDR3 DNA is TGTGCCACCAGTGATTTGCAAGTCAGAAATGGAGAGCAGTTCTTC.

The chain uses TRBV19 and TRBJ2-3, with 7 nucleotides matching TRBD2. The CDR3 sequence is 14 residues long. The trim removed 2 bases at V and 6 bases at J, leaving 5 bases unmatched. The germline CDR1 and CDR2 sequences are LNHDA and SQIVND (reference sequence). The CDR3 DNA reads as TGTGCCAGTAGTATATCTGGACTAGTTGATACGCAGTATTTT. It specifies CASSISGLVDTQYF.